The clone carrying this T cell receptor beta chain was detected only a few times. What it binds is unknown. The 5'RACE template-switching step produced TCR cDNA and added a universal primer site and UMIs. TCRdb re-analysed the 5' RACE reads in MiXCR, keeping a single row per CDR3 protein. The sample holds approximately 550,000 distinct CDR3 sequences; roughly 19% are singletons and the top ten take roughly 13%. The sample comes from a study of T cells after yellow fever vaccination. In germline, CDR1 is SGHRS, CDR2 YFSETQ. This CDR3 has 16 residues. The J segment lost 0 bases and the V segment lost 4 bases, leaving 6 bases of the junction unmatched. General study results and limits: Weaker, the secondary response had a peak occurring faster, on day 5 versus 15. The booster response re-showed most primary clones: around 95% CD4, 88% CD8.

The sample was PBMCs, taken 15 days after the yellow fever booster vaccination. The rearrangement joins TRBV5-1 to TRBJ2-1, with 8 bases that match TRBD2. The sequence came from a man aged 25 to 40 who received the YFV17D yellow fever vaccine. CDR3 in amino acids: CASSTLAGSSYNEQFF. In DNA form, the CDR3 reads TGCGCCAGCAGCACGTTAGCGGGGAGCTCCTACAATGAGCAGTTCTTC.